This entry lists 26 T cell receptor beta chains sequenced from one sample in a study of T cells in Graves' hyperthyroidism and ophthalmopathy (dated by TCRdb to about 2019). The library relied on multiplex PCR. The sequencing machine was an Illumina HiSeq 2000. The TCR beta CDR3 regions were amplified from the RNA transcripts. The TCR CDR3 was subjected to a first round of RT-PCR using the HTBI primer set and the Qiagen OneStep RT-PCR kit. Using fastp at Q25 and MiXCR, TCRdb reprocessed the public reads and kept productive beta chains. CDR3 protein sequences are deduplicated, and each keeps its most common genes and DNA. Within this sample are roughly 720,000 distinct CDR3 sequences, with approximately 15% of them counted one time only. Of the sample, about 14% falls within the top ten clones. The sequencing sample was made of blood. Receptors originate from a man in his fifties or sixties with Graves' hyperthyroidism.

This clonotype showed up many times. The chain has TRBV2 and TRBJ1-1, with a tentative D call TRBD1 (5 bases). CDR1 SNHLY and CDR2 FYNNEI come from the germline V gene. V lost 6 bases and J 1 base, leaving 15 bases between the germline ends. The CDR3 has 15 residues. The CDR3 region has the DNA TGTGCCAGCAGCCTTCGACGGGGGGGGAACACTGAAGCTTTCTTT. Translating gives CASSLRRGGNTEAFF.

The chain is built from TRBV3-1 and TRBJ1-3; D not certain. V dropped 1 base and J dropped 4 bases, with 5 bases sitting between them. Per the germline V gene, CDR1 is LGHDT and CDR2 is YNNKEL (reference sequence). This CDR3 is 13 amino acids long. The CDR3 coding sequence is TGTGCCAGCAGCCAAGGCGGAGGAAACACCATATATTTT. This encodes CASSQGGGNTIYF.

This clonotype was seen more than once but under ten times. A much larger clone sits a single nucleotide away, making a read error possible. The chain has TRBV20-1 and TRBJ2-7, with 7 bases that match TRBD2. Germline V lookup: CDR1 DFQATT, CDR2 SNEGSKA (reference sequence). This CDR3 is 14 amino acids long. Trimming cost V 4 bases and J 3 bases; bases outside gene matches: 9. CDR3 coding DNA: TGCAGTGCTACCACTGGCGGGAGTGTCTACGAGCAGTACTTC. Residues: CSATTGGSVYEQYF.

CDR3: CAWSVARDNEQFF. CDR3 nucleotide sequence: TGTGCCTGGAGTGTGGCGAGGGACAATGAGCAGTTCTTC. V usage is TRBV30 and J usage is TRBJ2-1; possibly TRBD2 for D (5 bases). The CDR3 spans 13 residues. Germline CDR1 GTSNPN, CDR2 SVGIG (reference sequence). Trimming stripped 0 bases from V and 5 bases from J, with 8 bases between. The whole variable domain, remainder taken from reference TRBV30 and TRBJ2-1, is SQTIHQWPATLVQPVGSPLSLECTVEGTSNPNLYWYRQAAGRGLQLLFYSVGIGQISSEVPQNLSASRPQDRQFILSSKKLLLSDSGFYLCAWSVARDNEQFFGPGTRLTVL.

Many counts were recorded for this clonotype. The CDR3, as DNA: TGTGCCAGCAGTACCCCGGGACGGAACTATGGCTACACCTTC. Encoded protein: CASSTPGRNYGYTF. The chain employs TRBV6-1 and TRBJ1-2; a weak D match, TRBD1 (5 bases). Looked up from germline, CDR1 is MNHNS and CDR2 is SASEGT. The length of the CDR3 is 14 residues. With 5 bases removed from V and 2 bases from J, the gap between germline ends came to 12 bases.

J is TRBJ2-7 and V is TRBV29-1; D tentatively reads TRBD1 or TRBD2 (5 bases each). This CDR3 is built from 12 residues. The V gene's germline CDR1 is SQVTM and CDR2 ANQGSEA. V lost 7 bases and J 7 bases, leaving 17 bases between the germline ends. The chain's CDR3 is CSATGTSREQYF. For the CDR3, the DNA is TGCAGCGCCACCGGGACGAGTAGAGAGCAGTACTTC.

The rearrangement uses TRBV6-5 and TRBJ2-3, with a possible D match to TRBD2 (6 bases). V lost 5 bases, J lost 3 bases, and 12 bases lay in between. The CDR3 runs to 14 residues. Looked up from germline, CDR1 is MNHEY and CDR2 is SVGAGI. The CDR3 bases are TGTGCCAGCAGTCACGGGAGAGAAACAGATACGCAGTATTTT. Protein sequence: CASSHGRETDTQYF.

The table lists this clonotype with many counts. The V gene is TRBV7-2, the J gene TRBJ1-2, with D maybe TRBD1 (5 bases). This CDR3 has 14 amino acids. Germline values: CDR1 SGHTA, CDR2 FQGNSA. V dropped 3 bases and J dropped 7 bases, with 15 bases sitting between them. CDR3 amino acids: CASSFPQRTSGYTF. CDR3 nucleotides: TGTGCCAGCAGCTTTCCCCAACGGACAAGTGGCTACACCTTC.

Of note for this clonotype: With a much larger clone just one base away, this may be a read error. This chain connects TRBV28 to TRBJ2-1, with 10 bases fitting TRBD2. Germline lookup yields CDR1 MDHEN and CDR2 SYDVKM. V gave up 6 bases and J gave up 8 bases; unmatched junction bases: 10. The CDR3 is made up of 15 amino acids. The CDR3 DNA reads TGTGCCAGCAGCGAATCTAGCGGGGGCTTGCATGAGCAGTTCTTC. Its protein product is CASSESSGGLHEQFF.

This clonotype was seen many times. J is TRBJ2-7 and V is TRBV28; 15 bases are shared with TRBD2. After removal of 5 bases from V and 4 bases from J, the junction contained 12 bases not matched to a gene. The CDR3 sequence is 18 residues long. CDR1 MDHEN and CDR2 SYDVKM come from the germline V gene. The CDR3 reads CASSPGTSGRSFNYEQYF. CDR3 nucleotides: TGTGCCAGCAGTCCTGGGACTAGCGGGAGGAGTTTCAATTACGAGCAGTACTTC.

Details on this clonotype: This may come from a read error, since a much larger clone is one base off. The final CDR3 position lacks the conserved phenylalanine or tryptophan, pointing to a likely read error. V usage is TRBV9 and J usage is TRBJ1-1; a weak D match, TRBD1 (5 bases). The CDR3 is 15 residues long. V lost 0 bases and J 3 bases, leaving 12 bases between the germline ends. The V gene's germline CDR1 is SGDLS and CDR2 YYNGEE. CDR3 region: CASSVDEGRDTEAFC. CDR3 nucleotide sequence: TGTGCCAGCAGCGTAGATGAGGGGCGGGACACTGAAGCTTTCTGT.

This chain uses TRBV29-1 with TRBJ2-7; possibly TRBD2 for D (6 bases). With 4 bases removed from V and 0 bases from J, the gap between germline ends came to 10 bases. From germline, CDR1 is SQVTM and CDR2 ANQGSEA. This CDR3 is built from 13 residues. The CDR3 is CSVGDLNSYEQYF. As DNA, the CDR3 is TGCAGCGTTGGGGACTTAAACTCCTACGAGCAGTACTTC.

This clonotype was detected ten times or more. The chain recombines TRBV7-8 with TRBJ1-1; D is uncertain. The CDR3 totals 13 residues. The V and J ends lost 1 base and 4 bases respectively, with 7 bases between them. From germline, CDR1 is SGHVS and CDR2 FQNEAQ. The CDR3: CASSLDGSTEAFF. The CDR3 coding sequence is TGTGCCAGCAGCTTAGACGGGAGCACTGAAGCTTTCTTT. The full variable domain, in which reference TRBV7-8 and TRBJ1-1 provide the parts outside the CDR3, is GAGVSQSPRYKVAKRGQDVALRCDPISGHVSLFWYQQALGQGPEFLTYFQNEAQLDKSGLPSDRFFAERPEGSVSTLKIQRTQQEDSAVYLCASSLDGSTEAFFGQGTRLTVV.

This clonotype was seen at least ten times. The V and J genes are TRBV19 and TRBJ1-1; 7 bases fit TRBD1. Germline trimming cut 4 bases from V and 4 bases from J; bases unmatched to any gene: 6. The CDR3 length is 14 residues. Germline loops: CDR1 LNHDA, CDR2 SQIVND (reference sequence). The CDR3 DNA sequence: TGTGCCAGTAGTACCATACAGGGGACCACTGAAGCTTTCTTT. Protein: CASSTIQGTTEAFF.

This clonotype has ten or more counts. The chain combines TRBV7-8 with TRBJ2-7, with D unresolved. V lost 5 bases and J lost 3, with 20 bases in between. Germline V lookup: CDR1 SGHVS, CDR2 FQNEAQ. CDR3 length equals 16 residues. For the CDR3, the DNA is TGTGCCAGCAGCCCCCGCCGGACGGATCCGTTCTACGAGCAGTACTTC. It codes for CASSPRRTDPFYEQYF.

V gene TRBV13 combines with J gene TRBJ2-3; a possible D gene is TRBD1 (6 bases). This CDR3 has 13 amino acids. The germline V gene has CDR1 PRHDT and CDR2 FYEKMQ (reference sequence). Deletions cut 8 bases from V and 4 bases from J, with 13 bases between. CDR3 protein: CASGHRAADTQYF. Written as DNA, the CDR3 is TGTGCCAGCGGCCACAGGGCGGCAGATACGCAGTATTTT.

This clonotype was picked up a small number of times. The CDR3 region is CAISDARPAPDTQYF. For the CDR3, the DNA is TGTGCCATCAGTGATGCGCGACCCGCGCCAGATACGCAGTATTTT. This chain joins TRBV10-3 and TRBJ2-3, with D hard to call. V was pared by 3 bases and J by 4 bases, with 14 bases between. Germline lookup yields CDR1 ENHRY and CDR2 SYGVKD. The CDR3 covers 15 residues.

Ten or more counts support this clonotype. V and J are TRBV11-2 and TRBJ2-2; D unclear. The germline gives CDR1 SGHAT, CDR2 FQNNGV. Trimming took 2 bases from V and 6 from J, leaving 16 bases between them. The CDR3 loop spans 16 amino acids. The CDR3 DNA follows: TGTGCCAGCAGCTTATTCTCACATTTCTCGTCCGGGGAGCTGTTTTTT. It translates to CASSLFSHFSSGELFF. Looking up the rest from reference TRBV11-2 and TRBJ2-2 gives the full variable domain: EAGVAQSPRYKIIEKRQSVAFWCNPISGHATLYWYQQILGQGPKLLIQFQNNGVVDDSQLPKDRFSAERLKGVDSTLKIQPAKLEDSAVYLCASSLFSHFSSGELFFGEGSRLTVL.

This clonotype was counted between two and nine times. This sequence joins TRBV28 and TRBJ2-5, with 10 nucleotides matching TRBD2. V lost 7 bases, J lost 2 bases, and 13 bases stayed unmatched. CDR1 and CDR2 (germline): MDHEN, SYDVKM. The CDR3 covers 17 residues. Here the CDR3 reads CASTPRSGRKLQETQYF. The CDR3 coding sequence is TGTGCCAGCACCCCCCGTAGCGGGAGGAAATTACAAGAGACCCAGTACTTC.

This clonotype was observed many times. The V gene is TRBV28, the J gene TRBJ1-1, with D perhaps matching TRBD1 (6 bases). The CDR3 length is 14 residues. V dropped 6 bases and J dropped 3 bases, with 14 bases sitting between them. Looked up from germline, CDR1 is MDHEN and CDR2 is SYDVKM. The CDR3 DNA reads TGTGCCAGCAGACCAGGACAGTTGTACACTGAAGCTTTCTTT. It encodes CASRPGQLYTEAFF.

A few counts support this clonotype. The J gene is TRBJ1-5, the V gene TRBV25-1, with a weak D call TRBD1 (6 bases). Between the trimmed V and J ends, which lost 1 base and 2 bases, there was a span of 12 bases. Germline V gene data show CDR1 as MGHDK and CDR2 as SYGVNS. The CDR3 length is 16 residues. CDR3 in amino acids: CASSESGVGGNQPQHF. The DNA for the CDR3 is TGTGCCAGCAGTGAATCAGGGGTCGGGGGCAATCAGCCCCAGCATTTT.

V and J are TRBV19 and TRBJ1-1; 7 positions agree with TRBD1. This CDR3 region has 14 residues. V shed 1 base and J 2 bases; nucleotides not matched to a gene: 1. Germline CDR1 LNHDA, CDR2 SQIVND (reference sequence). The CDR3 DNA sequence: TGTGCCAGTAGTATAGGGGACAGAAACACTGAAGCTTTCTTT. It translates to CASSIGDRNTEAFF.

This chain connects TRBV2 to TRBJ2-3; TRBD2 matches 14 bases. Germline V gene lookup returns CDR1 SNHLY and CDR2 FYNNEI. V trimming: 7 bases; J trimming: 1 base; junction bases outside the gene matches: 13. The CDR3 has 19 amino acids. The CDR3 region is CASIISGGTSGSGTDTQYF. CDR3 nucleotides: TGTGCCAGCATCATCAGTGGCGGGACTAGCGGGAGCGGCACAGATACGCAGTATTTT.

This clonotype was seen at least ten times. V and J are TRBV28 and TRBJ1-5, with no clear D. This CDR3 spans 13 amino acids. Trimming removed 3 bases from V and 4 bases from J, with 7 bases in between. CDR1 and CDR2 from the germline V gene are MDHEN and SYDVKM. The CDR3 sequence: CASSLQNNQPQHF. CDR3 DNA sequence: TGTGCCAGCAGTTTGCAAAATAATCAGCCCCAGCATTTT.

V is TRBV30 and J is TRBJ2-5; TRBD2 might be the D (6 bases). CDR3 size: 12 residues. Germline V gene sequence: CDR1 GTSNPN, CDR2 SVGIG (reference sequence). Between the trimmed V and J ends, which lost 2 bases and 5 bases, there was a span of 9 bases. The CDR3 DNA follows: TGTGCCTGGAGTCCGGGGGTCGAGACCCAGTACTTC. It specifies CAWSPGVETQYF.

This clonotype came up many times. The V and J genes are TRBV28 and TRBJ2-3; 9 bases align to TRBD2. Germline V lookup: CDR1 MDHEN, CDR2 SYDVKM. The CDR3 is 15 amino acids. The V and J ends lost 5 bases and 2 bases, in that order; junction bases with no gene match: 5. The CDR3 is CASSRIAGDTDTQYF. As DNA, the CDR3 is TGTGCCAGCAGTCGCATAGCGGGAGACACAGATACGCAGTATTTT.